This T cell receptor (beta chain) was observed in a study of shared clonotypes between healthy human individuals. At the level of the study: Donors, aged 18 to 49, were a couple of women and a few men.

A 200 ng quantity of DNA, roughly 29,000 T cell genomes, went into the sorted-subset replicate PCRs. The data were produced by immunoSEQ multiplex PCR, yet TCRdb's version contains in-frame clones alone and is incomplete. The data hold more than 1 million clones, with more than 75% observed a single time. This clone was observed a single time. All donors qualified as healthy HIV-negative adults and had experienced no recent acute infections or vaccinations. This receptor was identified in a man aged 18-30 years in good health. Some clones in this sample may be carry-over from other donors' samples. The specimen sequenced was memory CD4+ T cells from PBMCs. Noted subset: CD45RA-negative fraction.

The CDR3 bases are TGTGCCAGCAATGCTCCGGGACAGCTATACGAGCAGTACTTC. Translation: CASNAPGQLYEQYF. V usage is TRBV28 and J usage is TRBJ2-7; 7 bases agree with TRBD1. The length of the CDR3 is 14 residues. Germline V gene data show CDR1 as MDHEN and CDR2 as SYDVKM. Unmatched junction bases numbered 10, after V lost 7 bases and J lost 4 bases.